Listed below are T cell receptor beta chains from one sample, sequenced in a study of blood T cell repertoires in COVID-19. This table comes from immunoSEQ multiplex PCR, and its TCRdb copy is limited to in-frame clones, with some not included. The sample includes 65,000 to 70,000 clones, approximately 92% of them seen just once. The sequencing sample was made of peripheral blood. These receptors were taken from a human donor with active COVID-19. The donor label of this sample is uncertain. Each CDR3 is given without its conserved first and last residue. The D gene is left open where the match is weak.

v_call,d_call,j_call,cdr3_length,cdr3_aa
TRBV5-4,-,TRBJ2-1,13,ASSGIWEEVNEQF
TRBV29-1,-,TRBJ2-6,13,SVGLLSSGANVLT
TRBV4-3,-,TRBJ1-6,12,ASSAAGANSPLH
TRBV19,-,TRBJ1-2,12,ASSGGHQYYGYT
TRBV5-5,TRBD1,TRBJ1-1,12,ASSATTGVVEAF
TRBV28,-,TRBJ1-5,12,ASSRTVSNQPQH
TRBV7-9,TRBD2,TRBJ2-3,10,ATISAGDTQY
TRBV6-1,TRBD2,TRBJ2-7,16,ASSEGGLARARIYEQY
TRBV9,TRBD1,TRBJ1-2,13,ASSVGGTGTYGYT
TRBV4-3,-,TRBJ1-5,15,ASSQESGRWGNQPQH
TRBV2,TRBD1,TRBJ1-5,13,ASSSTGVGNQPQH
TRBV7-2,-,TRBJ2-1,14,ASSLTFASSYNEQF
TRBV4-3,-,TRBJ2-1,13,ASSQDVWGRDEQF
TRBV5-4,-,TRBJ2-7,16,ASSLGYGVDGVWCEQY
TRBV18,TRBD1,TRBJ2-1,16,ASSPQGTTGGRDNEQF
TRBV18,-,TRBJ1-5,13,ASSPPNQGNQPQH
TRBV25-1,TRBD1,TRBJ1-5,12,AGSPSRGNQPQH
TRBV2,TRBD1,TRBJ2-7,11,ASRGTGHPEQY
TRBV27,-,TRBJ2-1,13,ASSYSVGRYNEQF
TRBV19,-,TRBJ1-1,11,ASSTHQTVEAF
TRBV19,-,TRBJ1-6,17,ASSMPNAGVSSYNSPLH
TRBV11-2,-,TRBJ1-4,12,ASSLARGNEKLF
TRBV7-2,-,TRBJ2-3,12,ASSPGTSTDTQY
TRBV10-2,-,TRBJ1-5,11,ASSEQGGQPQH
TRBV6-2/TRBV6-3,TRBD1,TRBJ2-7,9,ASSETGFGY
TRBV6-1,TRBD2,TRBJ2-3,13,ASSDLAGSTDTQY
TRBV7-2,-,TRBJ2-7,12,ASSKQGGNYEQY
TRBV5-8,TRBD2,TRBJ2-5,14,ASSPTGTSVVETQY
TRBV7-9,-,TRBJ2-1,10,ASSLVNNEQF
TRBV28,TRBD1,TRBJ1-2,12,ASSLGQGAVGYT
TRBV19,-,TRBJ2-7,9,ASSDRTAKY
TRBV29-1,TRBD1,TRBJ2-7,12,SVEDGQGARRQY
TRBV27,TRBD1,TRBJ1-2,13,ASSLSSGTGGGYT
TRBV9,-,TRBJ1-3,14,ASSVEDYPGGNTIY
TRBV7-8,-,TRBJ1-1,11,ASSLAVSTEAF
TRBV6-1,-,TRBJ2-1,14,ASSALGLAPYNEQF
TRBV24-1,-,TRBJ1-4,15,ATSAGQIRSTNEKLF
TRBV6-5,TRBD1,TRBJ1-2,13,ASLDRGDSGYGYT
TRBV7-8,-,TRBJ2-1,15,ASSTSIAAAAYNEQF
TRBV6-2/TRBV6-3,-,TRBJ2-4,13,ASSFSGGGQNIQY
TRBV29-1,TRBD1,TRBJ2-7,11,SVVRTGAYEQY
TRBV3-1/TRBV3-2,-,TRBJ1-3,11,ASSQASGNTIY
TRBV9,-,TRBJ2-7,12,ASSVAPGNGEQY
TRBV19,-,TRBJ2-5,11,ASDQGNWETQY
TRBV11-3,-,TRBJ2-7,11,ASSILADYEQY
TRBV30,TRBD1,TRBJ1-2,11,AWSVQGGKGYT
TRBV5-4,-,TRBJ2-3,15,ASSFTTRTDPTDTQY
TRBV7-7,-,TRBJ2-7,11,ASSLRSGYEQY
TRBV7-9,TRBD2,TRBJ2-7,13,ASSPRRLAPDEQY
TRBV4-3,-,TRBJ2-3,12,ASSQVSRTDTQY
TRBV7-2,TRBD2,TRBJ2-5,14,ASSLNPGGQGETQY
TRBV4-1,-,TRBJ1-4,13,ASSQEGRPSEKLF
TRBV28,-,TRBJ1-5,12,ASSLEQLNQPQH
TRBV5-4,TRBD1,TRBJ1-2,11,ASSIGTGEGYT